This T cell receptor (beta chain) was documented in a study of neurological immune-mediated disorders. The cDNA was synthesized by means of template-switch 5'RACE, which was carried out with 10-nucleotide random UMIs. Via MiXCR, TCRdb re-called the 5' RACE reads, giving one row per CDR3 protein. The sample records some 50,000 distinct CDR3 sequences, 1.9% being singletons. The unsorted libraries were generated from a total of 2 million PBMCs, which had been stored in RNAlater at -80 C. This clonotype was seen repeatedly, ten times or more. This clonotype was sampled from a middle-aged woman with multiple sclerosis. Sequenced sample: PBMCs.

The CDR3 bases are TGCGCCAGCAGGGGTTTAGGTTTGGCTGAAGCTTTCTTT. It encodes CASRGLGLAEAFF. This chain uses TRBV4-1 with TRBJ1-1; D ambiguous. The CDR3 contains 13 residues. Germline V lookup: CDR1 MGHRA, CDR2 YSYEKL. Trimming stripped 6 bases from V and 6 bases from J, with 14 bases between.